The 10 T cell receptor beta chains listed next were all sequenced from one sample in a study of PD-L1 blockade in urothelial cancer. TCRdb's table, derived via immunoSEQ multiplex PCR, lists solely in-frame clones and lacks some. The sample shows 40,000 to 55,000 clones, roughly 84% of them seen only once. Regarding time point: pretreatment peripheral blood. The sample in question was PBMCs, obtained around atezolizumab (anti-PD-L1) treatment. The receptors were gathered from a man aged 55 to 70 with urothelial cancer.

The chain couples TRBV7-2 to TRBJ2-1; D may be TRBD2 (5 bases). V shed 5 bases and J shed 4 bases, with 15 bases lying between them. This CDR3 has 15 residues. The germline CDR1 and CDR2 sequences are SGHTA and FQGNSA. In nucleotides, the CDR3 is TGTGCCAGCAGCGCCCCGGGGAGCGCGTACAATGAGCAGTTCTTC. It specifies CASSAPGSAYNEQFF.

This chain joins TRBV29-1 and TRBJ2-3, with 8 bases matching TRBD1. This CDR3 contains 17 residues. J lost 0 bases, V lost 6 bases, and 14 bases had no gene match. CDR1 is SQVTM and CDR2 is ANQGSEA in the germline V gene. The CDR3 spells CSVTGTGLMSSTDTQYF. The CDR3 region has the DNA TGCAGCGTGACCGGGACAGGATTGATGTCTAGCACAGATACGCAGTATTTT.

In this sample, this clone turned up once. The chain couples TRBV6-5 to TRBJ2-5, with TRBD2 matching 7 bases. CDR1 is MNHEY and CDR2 is SVGAGI in the germline V gene. The CDR3 covers 13 residues. Losses at the gene ends were 5 bases for V and 4 bases for J; bases not matched to a gene: 4. CDR3 in amino acids: CASSRSGGETQYF. Written as DNA, the CDR3 is TGTGCCAGCAGTCGTTCGGGAGGAGAGACCCAGTACTTC.

The rearrangement uses TRBV10-3 and TRBJ1-1; 9 nucleotides line up with TRBD1. V was pared by 7 bases and J by 0 bases, with 9 bases of the junction left unmatched. CDR3 length: 16 residues. Germline V CDR1 and CDR2: ENHRY, SYGVKD. The CDR3 sequence is CAINWGQGGVNTEAFF. DNA of the CDR3: TGTGCCATCAACTGGGGACAGGGCGGGGTGAACACTGAAGCTTTCTTT.

The chain employs TRBV9 and TRBJ1-1; TRBD1 agrees at 10 bases. The CDR3 is 15 residues long. Germline loops: CDR1 SGDLS, CDR2 YYNGEE. Trimming took 1 base from V and 4 from J; bases not matched to a gene: 4. The CDR3: CASSVKDRGATEAFF. The DNA of the CDR3 is TGTGCCAGCAGCGTAAAGGACAGGGGGGCCACTGAAGCTTTCTTT.

This chain joins TRBV2 and TRBJ2-5, with 10 positions matching TRBD2. This CDR3 comprises 14 residues. V shed 3 bases, J shed 4 bases, and the junction held 2 bases outside the gene matches. From germline, CDR1 is SNHLY and CDR2 FYNNEI. CDR3 nucleotides: TGTGCCAGCAGTGAGAGGACTAGCGGAGAGACCCAGTACTTC. Translated: CASSERTSGETQYF.

This chain links TRBV7-2 with TRBJ1-3; D uncertain. This CDR3 contains 16 residues. Trimming took 2 bases from V and 0 from J, leaving 11 bases between them. Per the germline V gene, CDR1 is SGHTA and CDR2 is FQGNSA. CDR3: CASSLTGFSSGNTIYF. CDR3 coding DNA: TGTGCCAGCAGCTTAACGGGGTTTAGCTCTGGAAACACCATATATTTT.

In this sample, this clone turned up once. The J gene is TRBJ2-5, the V gene TRBV21-1; TRBD1 reflects the table's D call only, with no check against the DNA. TRBV21-1 is deemed a pseudogene. CDR3 length equals 16 residues. DNA for the CDR3: TGTGCCAGCAGCACCCGAGAGGACAGGCCTAAGGGGACCCAGTACTTC. Translation gives CASSTREDRPKGTQYF.

This clone has only one observation. The chain recombines TRBV16 with TRBJ1-1; TRBD1 matches at 9 bases. J gave up 7 bases and V 4 bases, and 7 bases lay outside the gene matches. This CDR3 contains 14 residues. CDR1 and CDR2 (germline): KGHSY, FQNENV. Here the CDR3 DNA reads TGTGCCAGCAGCCGCAACAGGGGGCAGGGTGAAGCTTTCTTT. This codes for CASSRNRGQGEAFF.

The chain uses TRBV5-1 and TRBJ2-7; D gene unclear. Trimming took 4 bases from V and 6 from J, leaving 11 bases between them. Per germline, CDR1 SGHRS and CDR2 YFSETQ. CDR3 length: 12 amino acids. CDR3 sequence reads: CASSLLFGEQYF. The CDR3 DNA reads TGCGCCAGCAGCCTATTATTCGGCGAGCAGTACTTC.